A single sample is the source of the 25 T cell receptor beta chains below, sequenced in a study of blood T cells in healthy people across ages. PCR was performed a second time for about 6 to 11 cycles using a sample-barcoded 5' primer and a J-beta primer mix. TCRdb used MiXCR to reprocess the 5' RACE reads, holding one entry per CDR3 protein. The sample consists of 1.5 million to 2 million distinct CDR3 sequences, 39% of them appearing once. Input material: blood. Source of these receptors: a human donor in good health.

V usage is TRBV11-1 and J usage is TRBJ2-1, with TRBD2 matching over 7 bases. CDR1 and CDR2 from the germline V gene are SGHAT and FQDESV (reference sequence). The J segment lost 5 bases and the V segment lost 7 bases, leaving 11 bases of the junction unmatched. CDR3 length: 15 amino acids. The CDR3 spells CASTSRAAGNNEQFF. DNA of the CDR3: TGTGCCAGCACCTCCCGTGCAGCGGGGAACAATGAGCAGTTCTTC.

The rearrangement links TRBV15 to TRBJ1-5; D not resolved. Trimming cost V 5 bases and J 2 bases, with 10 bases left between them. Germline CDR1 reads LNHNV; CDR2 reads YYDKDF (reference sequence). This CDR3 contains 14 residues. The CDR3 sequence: CATSYSVGNQPQHF. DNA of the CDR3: TGTGCCACCAGCTACTCGGTGGGCAATCAGCCCCAGCATTTT.

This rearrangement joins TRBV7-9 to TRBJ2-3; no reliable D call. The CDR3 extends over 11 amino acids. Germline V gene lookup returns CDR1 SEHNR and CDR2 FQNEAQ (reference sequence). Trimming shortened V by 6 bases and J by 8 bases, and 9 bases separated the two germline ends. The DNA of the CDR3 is TGTGCCAGCAGGAGAGACCGTACGCAGTATTTT. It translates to CASRRDRTQYF.

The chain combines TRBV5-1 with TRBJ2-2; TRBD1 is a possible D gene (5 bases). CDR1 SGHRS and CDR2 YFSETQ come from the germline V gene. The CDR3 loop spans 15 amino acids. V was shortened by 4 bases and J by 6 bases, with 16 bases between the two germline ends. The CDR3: CASSQKTGLAGELFF. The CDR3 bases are TGCGCCAGCAGCCAGAAAACAGGATTGGCCGGGGAGCTGTTTTTT.

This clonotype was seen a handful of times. This CDR3 reads CASSQDKELYGYTF. The CDR3, as DNA: TGCGCCAGCAGCCAAGATAAAGAATTGTATGGCTACACCTTC. V gene TRBV4-3 combines with J gene TRBJ1-2; D gene unclear. V was clipped by 0 bases and J by 5 bases, with 10 bases between them. The germline CDR1 and CDR2 sequences are LGHNA and YSLEER. This CDR3 region has 14 residues.

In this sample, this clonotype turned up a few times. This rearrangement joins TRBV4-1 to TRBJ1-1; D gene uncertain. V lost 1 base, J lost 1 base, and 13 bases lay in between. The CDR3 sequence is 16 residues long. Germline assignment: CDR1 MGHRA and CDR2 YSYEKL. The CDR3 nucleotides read TGCGCCAGCAGCCAAGGCCCTAGGGAGGCGAACACTGAAGCTTTCTTT. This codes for CASSQGPREANTEAFF.

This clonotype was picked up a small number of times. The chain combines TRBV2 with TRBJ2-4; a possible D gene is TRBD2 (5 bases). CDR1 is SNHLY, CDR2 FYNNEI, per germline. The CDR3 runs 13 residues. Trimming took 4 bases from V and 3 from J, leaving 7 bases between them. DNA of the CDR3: TGTGCCAGCAGTGGCGCGGGCAAAAACATTCAGTACTTC. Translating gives CASSGAGKNIQYF. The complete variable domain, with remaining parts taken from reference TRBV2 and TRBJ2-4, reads EPEVTQTPSHQVTQMGQEVILRCVPISNHLYFYWYRQILGQKVEFLVSFYNNEISEKSEIFDDQFSVERPDGSNFTLKIRSTKLEDSAMYFCASSGAGKNIQYFGAGTRLSVL.

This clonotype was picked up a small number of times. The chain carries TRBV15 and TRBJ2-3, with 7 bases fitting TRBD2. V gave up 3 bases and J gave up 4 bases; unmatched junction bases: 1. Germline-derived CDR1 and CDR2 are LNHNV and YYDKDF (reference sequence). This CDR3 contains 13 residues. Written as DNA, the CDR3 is TGTGCCACCAGCAGGGGGGGGTCAGATACGCAGTATTTT. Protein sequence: CATSRGGSDTQYF. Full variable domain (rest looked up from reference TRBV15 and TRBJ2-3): DAMVIQNPRYQVTQFGKPVTLSCSQTLNHNVMYWYQQKSSQAPKLLFHYYDKDFNNEADTPDNFQSRRPNTSFCFLDIRSPGLGDTAMYLCATSRGGSDTQYFGPGTRLTVL.

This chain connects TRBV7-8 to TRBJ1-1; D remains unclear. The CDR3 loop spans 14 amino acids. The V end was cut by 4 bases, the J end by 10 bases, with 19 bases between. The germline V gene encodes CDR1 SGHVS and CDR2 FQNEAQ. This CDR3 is CASSSAGYLKGAFF. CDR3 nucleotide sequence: TGTGCCAGCAGCTCGGCGGGTTATTTGAAAGGAGCTTTCTTT. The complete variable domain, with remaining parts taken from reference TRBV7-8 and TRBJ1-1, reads GAGVSQSPRYKVAKRGQDVALRCDPISGHVSLFWYQQALGQGPEFLTYFQNEAQLDKSGLPSDRFFAERPEGSVSTLKIQRTQQEDSAVYLCASSSAGYLKGAFFGQGTRLTVV.

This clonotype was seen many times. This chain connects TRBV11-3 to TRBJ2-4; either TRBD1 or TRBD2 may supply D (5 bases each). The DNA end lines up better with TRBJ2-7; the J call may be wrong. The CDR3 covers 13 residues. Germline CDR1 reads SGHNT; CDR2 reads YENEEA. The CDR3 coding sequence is TGTGCCAGCAGCTTAGACTTGGGGGACGAGCAGTACTTC. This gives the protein CASSLDLGDEQYF.

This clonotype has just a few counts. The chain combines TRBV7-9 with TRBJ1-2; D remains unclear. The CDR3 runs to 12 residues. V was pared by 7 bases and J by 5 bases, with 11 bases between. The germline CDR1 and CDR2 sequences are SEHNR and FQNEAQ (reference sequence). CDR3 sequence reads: CASTEGGYGYTF. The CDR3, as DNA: TGTGCCAGCACCGAGGGTGGATATGGCTACACCTTC.

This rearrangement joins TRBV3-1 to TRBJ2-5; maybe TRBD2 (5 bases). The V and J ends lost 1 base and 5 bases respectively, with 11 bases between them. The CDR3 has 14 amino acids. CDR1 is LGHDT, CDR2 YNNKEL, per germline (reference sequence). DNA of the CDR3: TGTGCCAGCAGCCAAGCACTAGTCAAGGAGACCCAGTACTTC. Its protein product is CASSQALVKETQYF.

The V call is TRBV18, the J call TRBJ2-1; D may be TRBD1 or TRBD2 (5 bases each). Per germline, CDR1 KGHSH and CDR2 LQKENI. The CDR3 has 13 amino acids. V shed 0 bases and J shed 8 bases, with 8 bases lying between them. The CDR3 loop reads CASSPPGTDEQFF. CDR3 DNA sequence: TGTGCCAGCTCACCACCGGGGACCGATGAGCAGTTCTTC.

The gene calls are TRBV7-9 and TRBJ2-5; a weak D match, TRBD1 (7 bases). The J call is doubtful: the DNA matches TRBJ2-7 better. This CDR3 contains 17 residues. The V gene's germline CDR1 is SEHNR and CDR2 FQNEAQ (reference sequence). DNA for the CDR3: TGTGCCAGCAGCCCCAGTTTTTTGGGGGGACAGACGGACGAGCAGTACTTC. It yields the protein CASSPSFLGGQTDEQYF.

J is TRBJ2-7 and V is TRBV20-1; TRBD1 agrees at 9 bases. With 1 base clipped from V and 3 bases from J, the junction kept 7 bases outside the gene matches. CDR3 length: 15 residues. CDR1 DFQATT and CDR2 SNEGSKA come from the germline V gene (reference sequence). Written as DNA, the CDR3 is TGCAGTGCTAGAGGTTTGGACAGGGGTCTCTACGAGCAGTACTTC. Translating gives CSARGLDRGLYEQYF.

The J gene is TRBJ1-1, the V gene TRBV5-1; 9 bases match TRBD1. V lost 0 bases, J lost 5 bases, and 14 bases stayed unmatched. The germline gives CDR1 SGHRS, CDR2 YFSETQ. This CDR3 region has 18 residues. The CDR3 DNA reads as TGCGCCAGCAGCTTGGTGTGGGGGGGACAGGGACCAGGGACTGAAGCTTTCTTT. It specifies CASSLVWGGQGPGTEAFF.

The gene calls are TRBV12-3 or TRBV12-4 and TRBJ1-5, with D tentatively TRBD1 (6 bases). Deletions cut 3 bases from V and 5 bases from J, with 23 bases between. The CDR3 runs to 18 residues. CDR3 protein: CASSFPQTGRLFDQPQHF. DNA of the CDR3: TGTGCCAGCAGTTTCCCGCAAACAGGGAGGCTATTCGATCAGCCCCAGCATTTT.

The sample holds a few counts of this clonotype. CDR3 sequence reads: CASSESRWRRGKQPQHF. CDR3 in DNA: TGCGCCAGCAGTGAGTCGAGGTGGAGGAGGGGGAAACAGCCCCAGCATTTT. This chain links TRBV10-2 with TRBJ1-5; D may be TRBD1 (6 bases). The CDR3 covers 17 residues. Germline-derived CDR1 and CDR2 are WSHSY and SAAADI. Trimming took off 0 bases at V and 7 bases at J, with 19 bases between the two ends.

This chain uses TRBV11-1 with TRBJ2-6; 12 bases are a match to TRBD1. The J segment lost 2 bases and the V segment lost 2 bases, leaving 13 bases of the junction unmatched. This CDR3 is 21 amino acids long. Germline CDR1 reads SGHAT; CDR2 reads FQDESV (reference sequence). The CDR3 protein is CASSLLFMGDRGRPGANVLTF. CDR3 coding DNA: TGTGCCAGCAGCTTATTATTCATGGGGGACAGGGGGCGACCTGGGGCCAACGTCCTGACTTTC.

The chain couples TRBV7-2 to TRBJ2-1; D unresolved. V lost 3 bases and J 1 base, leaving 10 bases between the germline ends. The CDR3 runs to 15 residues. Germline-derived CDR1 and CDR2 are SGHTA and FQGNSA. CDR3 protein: CASSFDYGSYNEQFF. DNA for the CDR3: TGTGCCAGCAGCTTTGATTACGGATCCTACAATGAGCAGTTCTTC. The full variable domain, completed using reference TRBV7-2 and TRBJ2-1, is GAGVSQSPSNKVTEKGKDVELRCDPISGHTALYWYRQSLGQGLEFLIYFQGNSAPDKSGLPSDRFSAERTGGSVSTLTIQRTQQEDSAVYLCASSFDYGSYNEQFFGPGTRLTVL.

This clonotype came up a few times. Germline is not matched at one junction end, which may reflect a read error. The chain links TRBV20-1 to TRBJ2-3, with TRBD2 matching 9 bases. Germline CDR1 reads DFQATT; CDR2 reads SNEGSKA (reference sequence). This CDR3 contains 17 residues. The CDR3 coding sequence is TGCAGTGCCACCCAAGCAGGGCGGGGGGGCCTCAGAGATGCGCAGTATTTT. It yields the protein CSATQAGRGGLRDAQYF.

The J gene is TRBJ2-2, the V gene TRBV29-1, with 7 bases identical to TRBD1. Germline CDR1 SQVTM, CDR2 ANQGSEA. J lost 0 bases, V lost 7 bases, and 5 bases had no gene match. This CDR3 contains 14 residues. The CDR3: CSGTTGSNTGELFF. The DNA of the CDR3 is TGCAGCGGGACGACAGGGTCGAACACCGGGGAGCTGTTTTTT.

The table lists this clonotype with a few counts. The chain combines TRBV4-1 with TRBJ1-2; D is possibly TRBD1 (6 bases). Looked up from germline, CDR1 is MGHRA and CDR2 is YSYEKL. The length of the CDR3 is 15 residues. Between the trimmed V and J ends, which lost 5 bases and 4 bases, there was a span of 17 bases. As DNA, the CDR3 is TGCGCCAGCAGCGGGGGGCTGCTTGGGGGCTATGGCTACACCTTC. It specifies CASSGGLLGGYGYTF.

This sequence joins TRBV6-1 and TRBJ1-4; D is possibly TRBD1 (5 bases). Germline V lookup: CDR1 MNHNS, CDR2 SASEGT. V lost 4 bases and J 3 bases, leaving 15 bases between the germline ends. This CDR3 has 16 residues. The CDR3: CASSAGVGLANEKLFF. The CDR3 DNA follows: TGTGCCAGCAGTGCGGGGGTGGGGCTCGCTAATGAAAAACTGTTTTTT.

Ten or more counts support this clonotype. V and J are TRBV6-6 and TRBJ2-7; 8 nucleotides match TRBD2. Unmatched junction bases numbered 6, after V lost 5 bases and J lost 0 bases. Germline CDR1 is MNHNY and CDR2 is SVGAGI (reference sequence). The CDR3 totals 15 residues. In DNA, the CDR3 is TGTGCCAGCAGTGGAACGGGGGGGAGCTCCTACGAGCAGTACTTC. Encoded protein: CASSGTGGSSYEQYF.